These 18 T cell receptor beta chains were all obtained from the same sample, sequenced in a study of blood T cell repertoires in COVID-19. The table came from immunoSEQ multiplex PCR; TCRdb's copy has only in-frame clones and leaves some out. The repertoire holds approximately 230,000 clones, with around four fifths as singletons. The sample was PBMCs or T cells enriched from blood (not recorded which). These receptors were taken from a man aged 40-49 years who had recovered from COVID-19.

Worth noting for this clone: The germline gene is not matched at one end of the junction; a read error may be the cause. This rearrangement joins TRBV7-3 to TRBJ2-7; TRBD2 is a possible D gene (6 bases). The CDR3 length is 13 residues. Germline CDR1 SGHTA, CDR2 FQGTGA. The CDR3 DNA reads TGTGCCAGCAGCGCTCAAGGAGGGGCAGCAAGACACTTC. Translating gives CASSAQGGAARHF.

The chain links TRBV7-9 to TRBJ2-1; 7 nucleotides match TRBD2. J lost 1 base, V lost 11 bases, and 2 bases had no gene match. Germline V CDR1 and CDR2: SEHNR, FQNEAQ (reference sequence). CDR3 length: 12 amino acids. Here the CDR3 DNA reads TGTGCCGCGGGGGAATCCTACAATGAGCAGTTCTTC. Translated: CAAGESYNEQFF.

The chain is built from TRBV2 and TRBJ2-5, with 7 bases that match TRBD1. Germline loops: CDR1 SNHLY, CDR2 FYNNEI. V trimming: 10 bases; J trimming: 4 bases; junction bases outside the gene matches: 15. CDR3 length: 15 amino acids. CDR3 amino acids: CATQGQILKGETQYF. The CDR3 coding sequence is TGTGCCACACAGGGACAGATTCTAAAAGGAGAGACCCAGTACTTC.

The CDR3 DNA is TGTGCCAGCAGCTTAGCTTCGCGGGGGGGCTCCGCAGATACGCAGTATTTT. Translation: CASSLASRGGSADTQYF. This rearrangement joins TRBV7-6 to TRBJ2-3, with 9 bases fitting TRBD2. There are 17 residues in the CDR3. Per germline, CDR1 SGHVS and CDR2 FNYEAQ. V trimming: 0 bases; J trimming: 4 bases; junction bases outside the gene matches: 8.

This chain links TRBV5-1 with TRBJ2-5; 9 positions agree with TRBD2. There are 16 residues in the CDR3. V lost 0 bases and J lost 1; bases outside the gene matches: 4. Germline V gene data show CDR1 as SGHRS and CDR2 as YFSETQ. The CDR3 sequence: CASSLVPRGGQETQYF. CDR3 nucleotides: TGCGCCAGCAGCTTGGTTCCGCGGGGGGGCCAAGAGACCCAGTACTTC. Looking up the rest from reference TRBV5-1 and TRBJ2-5 gives the full variable domain: KAGVTQTPRYLIKTRGQQVTLSCSPISGHRSVSWYQQTPGQGLQFLFEYFSETQRNKGNFPGRFSGRQFSNSRSEMNVSTLELGDSALYLCASSLVPRGGQETQYFGPGTRLLVL.

The chain is built from TRBV27 and TRBJ2-5; 12 bases line up with TRBD1. The CDR3 runs 12 residues. CDR1 and CDR2 (germline): MNHEY, SMNVEV (reference sequence). Losses at the gene ends were 8 bases for V and 6 bases for J; bases not matched to a gene: 1. The CDR3 nucleotides read TGTGCCAGCGGGACAGGGGGCCAGACCCAGTACTTC. Its translation is CASGTGGQTQYF.

The chain is built from TRBV30 and TRBJ1-5; the D gene is possibly TRBD1 (6 bases). The CDR3 length is 13 residues. The germline V gene has CDR1 GTSNPN and CDR2 SVGIG (reference sequence). Trimming took off 2 bases at V and 6 bases at J, with 11 bases between the two ends. The CDR3 reads CAWSPQGRQPQHF. The CDR3 DNA is TGTGCCTGGAGTCCCCAGGGGCGTCAGCCCCAGCATTTT. Combining the CDR3 with reference TRBV30 and TRBJ1-5 gives the whole variable domain SQTIHQWPATLVQPVGSPLSLECTVEGTSNPNLYWYRQAAGRGLQLLFYSVGIGQISSEVPQNLSASRPQDRQFILSSKKLLLSDSGFYLCAWSPQGRQPQHFGDGTRLSIL.

The rearrangement joins TRBV10-3 to TRBJ2-7; a weak D match, TRBD2 (5 bases). The CDR3 spans 15 residues. Looked up from germline, CDR1 is ENHRY and CDR2 is SYGVKD. V shed 2 bases and J shed 3 bases, with 14 bases lying between them. For the CDR3, the DNA is TGTGCCATCAGTGAGGAGGGATTCAGAAACTACGAGCAGTACTTC. Its translation is CAISEEGFRNYEQYF.

The chain couples TRBV5-1 to TRBJ2-3; 10 bases fit TRBD2. Unmatched junction bases numbered 8, after V lost 2 bases and J lost 2 bases. This CDR3 contains 17 residues. CDR1 SGHRS and CDR2 YFSETQ come from the germline V gene. CDR3 residues: CASSFLVAGGLTDTQYF. For the CDR3, the DNA is TGCGCCAGCAGCTTCCTGGTAGCGGGAGGACTCACAGATACGCAGTATTTT.

This chain joins TRBV6-2 or TRBV6-3 and TRBJ2-7, with 7 bases fitting TRBD2. This CDR3 is built from 13 residues. Germline lookup yields CDR1 MNHEY and CDR2 SVGEGT. V was clipped by 4 bases and J by 6 bases; unmatched bases: 6. The DNA of the CDR3 is TGTGCCAGCAGTTGGCGGGAGATAGGCGAGCAGTACTTC. Translating it yields CASSWREIGEQYF.

This chain links TRBV25-1 with TRBJ2-5, with TRBD2 matching 8 bases. Germline V CDR1 and CDR2: MGHDK, SYGVNS. The CDR3 consists of 16 residues. Losses at the gene ends were 0 bases for V and 4 bases for J; bases not matched to a gene: 7. In DNA, the CDR3 is TGTGCCAGCAGTGAATATAACCCGCTAGCGGGAGAGACCCAGTACTTC. Protein sequence: CASSEYNPLAGETQYF.

This chain links TRBV7-2 with TRBJ2-3, with 9 bases aligning to TRBD2. V was clipped by 1 base and J by 2 bases; unmatched bases: 7. This CDR3 is 17 amino acids long. Germline assignment: CDR1 SGHTA and CDR2 FQGNSA. This CDR3 is CASSLEMTSGTTDTQYF. CDR3 sequence (DNA): TGTGCCAGCAGCTTAGAAATGACTAGCGGTACCACAGATACGCAGTATTTT. Using reference TRBV7-2 and TRBJ2-3 for the parts outside the CDR3, the full variable domain is GAGVSQSPSNKVTEKGKDVELRCDPISGHTALYWYRQSLGQGLEFLIYFQGNSAPDKSGLPSDRFSAERTGGSVSTLTIQRTQQEDSAVYLCASSLEMTSGTTDTQYFGPGTRLTVL.

J is TRBJ1-1 and V is TRBV10-3; 7 bases map to TRBD1. The germline V gene encodes CDR1 ENHRY and CDR2 SYGVKD. CDR3 length: 14 residues. With V trimmed by 7 bases and J by 2 bases, 7 bases remained unmatched. For the CDR3, the DNA is TGTGCCATCACCTCAGGGGGAGGAAACACTGAAGCTTTCTTT. Translated: CAITSGGGNTEAFF.

This clone has a handful of counts. This chain joins TRBV27 and TRBJ2-1; TRBD2 agrees at 7 bases. Germline CDR1 MNHEY, CDR2 SMNVEV (reference sequence). The CDR3 contains 15 residues. Germline trimming cut 5 bases from V and 0 bases from J; bases unmatched to any gene: 4. The CDR3 protein is CASSRGGGSYNEQFF. The CDR3 DNA reads as TGTGCCAGCAGTCGGGGCGGGGGCTCCTACAATGAGCAGTTCTTC.

The V gene is TRBV7-8, the J gene TRBJ1-2, with D unclear. Trimming shortened V by 5 bases and J by 0 bases, and 13 bases separated the two germline ends. The CDR3 has 15 amino acids. Looked up from germline, CDR1 is SGHVS and CDR2 is FQNEAQ. The CDR3 loop reads CASSASQLANYGYTF. In DNA form, the CDR3 reads TGTGCCAGCAGCGCGAGTCAATTAGCTAACTATGGCTACACCTTC.

The chain recombines TRBV29-1 with TRBJ2-3; 9 positions match TRBD2. The CDR3 consists of 16 residues. Trimming removed 7 bases from V and 6 bases from J; junction bases left unmatched: 17. The V gene's germline CDR1 is SQVTM and CDR2 ANQGSEA. CDR3 bases: TGCAGCGCTGGGGGGTCCCGGCGGGAGGGCCCGGATACGCAGTATTTT. Translated: CSAGGSRREGPDTQYF.

This clone was detected only a few times. The chain joins TRBV9 to TRBJ1-2; D is perhaps TRBD1 (5 bases). The CDR3 is 16 residues long. Looked up from germline, CDR1 is SGDLS and CDR2 is YYNGEE. V was pared by 0 bases and J by 1 base, with 13 bases between. CDR3 DNA: TGTGCCAGCAGCGTAGCCGTCAGGGCGGATAACTATGGCTACACCTTC. Protein: CASSVAVRADNYGYTF.

A single count supports this clone. This chain joins TRBV5-4 and TRBJ2-5, with TRBD2 matching over 9 bases. V gave up 0 bases and J gave up 5 bases; unmatched junction bases: 5. The CDR3 is made up of 15 amino acids. The germline V gene has CDR1 SGHNT and CDR2 YYREEE (reference sequence). The CDR3 spells CASSLDVAGVETQYF. CDR3 nucleotides: TGTGCCAGCAGCTTGGATGTAGCGGGAGTCGAGACCCAGTACTTC.